The next 22 T cell receptor beta chains were all read from a single sample in a study of cytomegalovirus exposure and HLA in healthy donors. The PCR used 60 Vbeta and 13 Jbeta primers. The table came from immunoSEQ multiplex PCR; TCRdb's copy has only in-frame clones and leaves some out. The repertoire holds 72,000 or so clones, with about three quarters as singletons. Sequences were obtained from PBMCs. The origin of the receptors is a woman under 40 in good health and CMV-seropositive.

V and J are TRBV29-1 and TRBJ1-2, with TRBD1 matching over 7 bases. There are 14 residues in the CDR3. After removal of 3 bases from V and 5 bases from J, the junction contained 9 bases not matched to a gene. From germline, CDR1 is SQVTM and CDR2 ANQGSEA. CDR3 in amino acids: CSVDVDRDQYGYTF. The CDR3 nucleotides read TGCAGCGTTGATGTCGACAGGGACCAATATGGCTACACCTTC.

In this sample, this clone turned up once. The chain links TRBV2 to TRBJ2-3, with TRBD1 matching over 7 bases. The DNA end is more similar to TRBJ2-5, so the J call may be wrong. Germline V CDR1 and CDR2: SNHLY, FYNNEI. The CDR3 runs to 13 residues. In nucleotides, the CDR3 is TGTGCCAGCAGTAGGGACAGACAAGAGACCCAGTACTTC. It is translated as CASSRDRQETQYF.

The rearrangement joins TRBV13 to TRBJ2-1; TRBD2 aligns across 9 bases. The CDR3 runs to 16 residues. V trimming: 5 bases; J trimming: 8 bases; junction bases outside the gene matches: 13. The germline V gene has CDR1 PRHDT and CDR2 FYEKMQ (reference sequence). The DNA for the CDR3 is TGTGCCAGCAGCCCGCCGGGACTAGCAATCCGGCATGAGCAGTTCTTC. Translating gives CASSPPGLAIRHEQFF.

V and J are TRBV28 and TRBJ2-7; 7 positions agree with TRBD1. V shed 5 bases and J 5 bases; nucleotides not matched to a gene: 15. Germline lookup yields CDR1 MDHEN and CDR2 SYDVKM. The CDR3 runs 16 residues. DNA of the CDR3: TGTGCCAGCAGTCTCGGGACAGCTGTTTTAAGGGACGAGCAGTACTTC. This gives the protein CASSLGTAVLRDEQYF. The whole variable domain, filled in from reference TRBV28 and TRBJ2-7, reads DVKVTQSSRYLVKRTGEKVFLECVQDMDHENMFWYRQDPGLGLRLIYFSYDVKMKEKGDIPEGYSVSREKKERFSLILESASTNQTSMYLCASSLGTAVLRDEQYFGPGTRLTVT.

V and J are TRBV2 and TRBJ2-7, with D unclear. TRBJ2-5 matches the DNA end more closely, so the J call is doubtful. The germline CDR1 and CDR2 sequences are SNHLY and FYNNEI. This CDR3 comprises 16 residues. CDR3 DNA: TGTGCCAGCAGTGAAGACGCGGTCGCCAGCCCAGAGACCCAGTACTTC. Translating it yields CASSEDAVASPETQYF.

This clone was observed a few times. Other DNA sequences within the sample encode an identical CDR3. The CDR3 here is CAISPRKAAYNEQFF. Here the CDR3 DNA reads TGCGCCATTAGCCCCCGGAAAGCGGCATACAATGAGCAGTTCTTC. The chain carries TRBV5-1 and TRBJ2-1; perhaps TRBD2 as D (5 bases). Deletions cut 9 bases from V and 4 bases from J, with 20 bases between. CDR1 is SGHRS, CDR2 YFSETQ, per germline. CDR3 length: 15 residues.

In its sample, this clone was seen a few times. This chain links TRBV6-6 with TRBJ1-5; D is uncertain. Per germline, CDR1 MNHNY and CDR2 SVGAGI (reference sequence). The CDR3 has 12 residues. Between the trimmed V and J ends, which lost 6 bases and 6 bases, there was a span of 9 bases. CDR3 residues: CASSTPGQPQHF. The CDR3 DNA reads TGTGCCAGCAGCACACCAGGTCAGCCCCAGCATTTT.

The table lists this clone with a count of one. This chain links TRBV7-2 with TRBJ2-1; TRBD2 might be the D (6 bases). Deletions cut 6 bases from V and 1 base from J, with 16 bases between. This CDR3 is 16 amino acids long. Germline lookup yields CDR1 SGHTA and CDR2 FQGNSA. CDR3 nucleotide sequence: TGTGCCAGCAGGAGCTTAAGGGAGGCTTCCTACAATGAGCAGTTCTTC. This translates into CASRSLREASYNEQFF.

The rearrangement uses TRBV6-5 and TRBJ1-4; 9 nucleotides agree with TRBD1. With 4 bases clipped from V and 3 bases from J, the junction kept 6 bases outside the gene matches. Germline V gene data show CDR1 as MNHEY and CDR2 as SVGAGI. This CDR3 comprises 16 residues. CDR3 coding DNA: TGTGCCAGCAGTTTGGGACAGGGTGTGGCTAATGAAAAACTGTTTTTT. Residues: CASSLGQGVANEKLFF.

The chain has TRBV7-3 and TRBJ2-7; the D is unclear. The CDR3 is made up of 11 amino acids. V lost 5 bases, J lost 5 bases, and 7 bases lay in between. Per germline, CDR1 SGHTA and CDR2 FQGTGA. The CDR3 region is CASSLGNEQYF. CDR3 nucleotides: TGTGCCAGCAGCCTAGGAAACGAGCAGTACTTC. The full variable domain, in which reference TRBV7-3 and TRBJ2-7 provide the parts outside the CDR3, is GAGVSQTPSNKVTEKGKYVELRCDPISGHTALYWYRQSLGQGPEFLIYFQGTGAADDSGLPNDRFFAVRPEGSVSTLKIQRTERGDSAVYLCASSLGNEQYFGPGTRLTVT.

The chain couples TRBV6-6 to TRBJ2-3; the match to TRBD2 covers 11 bases. Trimming took 5 bases from V and 1 from J; bases not matched to a gene: 2. Germline assignment: CDR1 MNHNY and CDR2 SVGAGI (reference sequence). The CDR3 sequence is 15 residues long. CDR3 amino acids: CASSKLAGGTDTQYF. CDR3 DNA sequence: TGTGCCAGCAGTAAACTAGCGGGGGGCACAGATACGCAGTATTTT.

This chain uses TRBV2 with TRBJ2-3; D remains unclear. CDR3 length equals 11 residues. The V gene's germline CDR1 is SNHLY and CDR2 FYNNEI. The V end was cut by 6 bases, the J end by 5 bases, with 6 bases between. CDR3 region: CASSERDTQYF. CDR3 DNA: TGTGCCAGCAGCGAACGAGATACGCAGTATTTT.

The rearrangement links TRBV19 to TRBJ2-1; 15 bases are a match to TRBD2. V was pared by 3 bases and J by 7 bases, with 10 bases of the junction left unmatched. The CDR3 extends over 18 amino acids. Per the germline V gene, CDR1 is LNHDA and CDR2 is SQIVND (reference sequence). Written as DNA, the CDR3 is TGTGCCAGTAGTATCAATTTCAAAGGGACTAGCGGGAGGAATGAGCAGTTCTTC. Its protein product is CASSINFKGTSGRNEQFF.

This sequence joins TRBV18 and TRBJ1-4, with 9 bases fitting TRBD1. The V gene's germline CDR1 is KGHSH and CDR2 LQKENI. V was clipped by 4 bases and J by 1 base; unmatched bases: 4. The CDR3 covers 16 residues. The CDR3 coding sequence is TGTGCCAGCTCACAGGACAGGGGCGGAACTAATGAAAAACTGTTTTTT. Translation gives CASSQDRGGTNEKLFF.

This clone has just one count. The chain uses TRBV5-6 and TRBJ1-6; D is perhaps TRBD1 (5 bases). The V gene lost 2 bases and the J gene lost 7 bases, with 7 bases spanning the gap. This CDR3 has 13 amino acids. CDR1 and CDR2 (germline): SGHDT, YYEEEE. The CDR3 is CASSFGGNSPLHF. The CDR3 coding sequence is TGTGCCAGCAGCTTCGGGGGGAATTCACCCCTCCACTTT.

V gene TRBV27 combines with J gene TRBJ2-1, with D possibly TRBD2 on 5 matching bases. The CDR3 sequence is 14 residues long. CDR1 MNHEY and CDR2 SMNVEV come from the germline V gene (reference sequence). V was clipped by 2 bases and J by 1 base, with 6 bases between them. The DNA of the CDR3 is TGTGCCAGCAGTTTAGGCGGGTCCTACAATGAGCAGTTCTTC. It specifies CASSLGGSYNEQFF.

The J gene is TRBJ1-1, the V gene TRBV7-9; TRBD1 matches 7 bases. The CDR3 consists of 14 residues. Germline assignment: CDR1 SEHNR and CDR2 FQNEAQ (reference sequence). The ends lost 5 bases at V and 4 bases at J; junction bases unmatched: 7. This CDR3 is CASSDNQGVTEAFF. CDR3 nucleotide sequence: TGTGCCAGCAGCGATAATCAGGGGGTCACTGAAGCTTTCTTT. Drawing the rest from reference TRBV7-9 and TRBJ1-1, the complete variable domain is DTGVSQNPRHKITKRGQNVTFRCDPISEHNRLYWYRQTLGQGPEFLTYFQNEAQLEKSRLLSDRFSAERPKGSFSTLEIQRTEQGDSAMYLCASSDNQGVTEAFFGQGTRLTVV.

The chain recombines TRBV28 with TRBJ1-5; D ambiguous. The germline V gene encodes CDR1 MDHEN and CDR2 SYDVKM. The V gene lost 7 bases and the J gene lost 2 bases, with 15 bases spanning the gap. The CDR3 runs 15 residues. CDR3 protein: CASNPALAGNQPQHF. CDR3 in DNA: TGTGCCAGCAACCCGGCCTTGGCGGGCAATCAGCCCCAGCATTTT.

The gene calls are TRBV2 and TRBJ1-2; no definite D call. Germline CDR1 SNHLY, CDR2 FYNNEI. The CDR3 length is 13 residues. V was cut by 4 bases and J by 4 bases, with 10 bases left in between. The CDR3 coding sequence is TGTGCCAGCAGTGCGGACTCCAGCTATGGCTACACCTTC. Amino acid sequence: CASSADSSYGYTF.

The chain is built from TRBV29-1 and TRBJ1-3; D is ambiguous. V shed 6 bases and J shed 1 base, with 7 bases lying between them. The CDR3 is made up of 12 amino acids. Germline CDR1 and CDR2: SQVTM and ANQGSEA. CDR3 sequence: CSVGGSGNTIYF. The CDR3 DNA sequence: TGCAGCGTCGGCGGATCTGGAAACACCATATATTTT.

This chain links TRBV7-2 with TRBJ1-1, with 9 bases that match TRBD1. Germline assignment: CDR1 SGHTA and CDR2 FQGNSA. The junction had 4 bases not matched to a gene; V was cut back by 5 bases and J by 6 bases. This CDR3 has 13 amino acids. The CDR3 sequence: CASSRDRVAEAFF. CDR3 nucleotides: TGTGCCAGCAGCCGGGACAGGGTAGCTGAAGCTTTCTTT.

This clone was detected only a few times. The CDR3 coding sequence is TGCAGCGTTGGTCGGGAGGGGAATCAGCCCCAGCATTTT. Encoded protein: CSVGREGNQPQHF. V usage is TRBV29-1 and J usage is TRBJ1-5, with D possibly TRBD1 on 5 matching bases. The CDR3 extends over 13 amino acids. Trimming shortened V by 4 bases and J by 4 bases, and 11 bases separated the two germline ends. CDR1 is SQVTM, CDR2 ANQGSEA, per germline.